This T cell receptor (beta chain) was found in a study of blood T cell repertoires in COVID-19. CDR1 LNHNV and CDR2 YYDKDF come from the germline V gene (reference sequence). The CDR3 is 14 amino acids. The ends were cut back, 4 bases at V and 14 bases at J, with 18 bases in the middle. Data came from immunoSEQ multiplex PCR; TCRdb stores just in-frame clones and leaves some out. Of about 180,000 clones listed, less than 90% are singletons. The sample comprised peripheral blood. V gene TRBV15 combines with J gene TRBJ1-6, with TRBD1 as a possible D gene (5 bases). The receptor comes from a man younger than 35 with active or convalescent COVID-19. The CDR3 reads CATSKSGQGFTLHF. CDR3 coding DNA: TGTGCCACCAGCAAGTCCGGTCAGGGTTTCACCCTCCACTTT.